This T cell receptor beta chain was observed in a study of T cell responses to AZD1222 COVID-19 vaccine. This CDR3 comprises 13 residues. J gave up 1 base and V 6 bases, and 4 bases lay outside the gene matches. Germline CDR1 and CDR2: SQVTM and ANQGSEA. Clones were read by immunoSEQ multiplex PCR, and TCRdb kept only the in-frame ones, dropping some. Found here are some 74,000 clones, roughly 87% of them singletons; the top ten hold under 1.5%. The sample here was peripheral blood, taken 28 days after the second AZD1222 dose. The sequence came from an adult who received the AZD1222 COVID-19 vaccine. The chain carries TRBV29-1 and TRBJ1-1; TRBD1 aligns across 8 bases. The CDR3 here is CSVTGTGNTEAFF. CDR3 DNA: TGCAGCGTGACCGGGACAGGGAACACTGAAGCTTTCTTT.